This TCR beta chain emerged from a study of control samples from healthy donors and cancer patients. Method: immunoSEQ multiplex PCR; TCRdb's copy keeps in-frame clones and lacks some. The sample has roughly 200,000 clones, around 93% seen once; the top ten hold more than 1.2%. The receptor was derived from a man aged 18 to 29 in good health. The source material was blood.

The CDR3 DNA follows: TGTGCCAGCAGCTTGAGTTTTTCCAGGGGGACAGATACGCAGTATTTT. It is translated as CASSLSFSRGTDTQYF. The chain joins TRBV5-4 to TRBJ2-3, with 7 positions matching TRBD1. With V trimmed by 1 base and J by 3 bases, 8 bases remained unmatched. From germline, CDR1 is SGHNT and CDR2 YYREEE (reference sequence). CDR3 length: 16 residues.